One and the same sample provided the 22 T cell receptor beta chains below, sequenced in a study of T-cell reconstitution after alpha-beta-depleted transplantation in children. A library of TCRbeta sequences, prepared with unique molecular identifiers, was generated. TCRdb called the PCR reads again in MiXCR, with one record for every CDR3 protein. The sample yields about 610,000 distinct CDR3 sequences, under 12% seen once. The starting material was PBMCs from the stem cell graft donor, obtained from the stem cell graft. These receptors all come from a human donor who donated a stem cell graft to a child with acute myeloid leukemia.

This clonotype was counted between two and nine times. The CDR3 region is CSARDRGLWNRGNPTVFF. The CDR3 DNA reads TGCAGTGCTAGAGACCGGGGGTTGTGGAACAGGGGAAACCCTACCGTGTTCTTC. This chain links TRBV20-1 with TRBJ2-1; tentatively, D is TRBD1 (7 bases). The germline gives CDR1 DFQATT, CDR2 SNEGSKA (reference sequence). Trimming shortened V by 0 bases and J by 15 bases, and 33 bases separated the two germline ends. CDR3 size: 18 residues.

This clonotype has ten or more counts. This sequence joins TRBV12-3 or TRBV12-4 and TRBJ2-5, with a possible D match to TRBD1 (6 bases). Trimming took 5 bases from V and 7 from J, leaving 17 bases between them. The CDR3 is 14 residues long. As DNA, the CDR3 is TGTGCCAGCAGTCTGTTGACAGGCAAAGGGACCCAGTACTTC. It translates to CASSLLTGKGTQYF.

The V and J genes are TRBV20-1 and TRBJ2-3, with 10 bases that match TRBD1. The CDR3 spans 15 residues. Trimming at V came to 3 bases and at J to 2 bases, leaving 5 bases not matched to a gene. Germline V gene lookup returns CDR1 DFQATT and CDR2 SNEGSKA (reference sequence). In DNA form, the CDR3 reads TGCAGTGCTAGTTCTGGACAGGGGGTCACAGATACGCAGTATTTT. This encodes CSASSGQGVTDTQYF.

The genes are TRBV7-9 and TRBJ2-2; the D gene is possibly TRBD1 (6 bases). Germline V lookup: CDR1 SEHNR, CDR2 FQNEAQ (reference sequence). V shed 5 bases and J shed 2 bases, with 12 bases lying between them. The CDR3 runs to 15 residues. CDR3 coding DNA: TGTGCCAGCAGCCGGACAGACACCAACACCGGGGAGCTGTTTTTT. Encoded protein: CASSRTDTNTGELFF. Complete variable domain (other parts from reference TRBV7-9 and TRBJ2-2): DTGVSQNPRHKITKRGQNVTFRCDPISEHNRLYWYRQTLGQGPEFLTYFQNEAQLEKSRLLSDRFSAERPKGSFSTLEIQRTEQGDSAMYLCASSRTDTNTGELFFGEGSRLTVL.

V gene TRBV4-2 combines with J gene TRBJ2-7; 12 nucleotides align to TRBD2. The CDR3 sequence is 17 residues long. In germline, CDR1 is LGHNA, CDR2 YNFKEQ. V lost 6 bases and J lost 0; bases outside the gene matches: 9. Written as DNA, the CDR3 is TGTGCCAGCAGTCCCGGGACTAGCGGGCTTACCTCCTACGAGCAGTACTTC. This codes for CASSPGTSGLTSYEQYF.

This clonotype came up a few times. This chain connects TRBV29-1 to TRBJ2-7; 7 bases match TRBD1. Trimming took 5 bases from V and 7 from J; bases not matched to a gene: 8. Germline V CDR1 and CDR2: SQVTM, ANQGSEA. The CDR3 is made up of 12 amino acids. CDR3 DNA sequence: TGCAGCGTTCAGACAGGGTCCCCGGAGCAGTACTTC. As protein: CSVQTGSPEQYF.

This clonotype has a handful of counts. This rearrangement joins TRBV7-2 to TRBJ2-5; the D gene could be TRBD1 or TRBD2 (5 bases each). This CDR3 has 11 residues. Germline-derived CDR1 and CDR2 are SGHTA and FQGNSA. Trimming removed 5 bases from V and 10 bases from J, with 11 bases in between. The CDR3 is CASSAPGGQYF. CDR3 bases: TGTGCCAGCAGCGCACCTGGGGGCCAGTACTTC.

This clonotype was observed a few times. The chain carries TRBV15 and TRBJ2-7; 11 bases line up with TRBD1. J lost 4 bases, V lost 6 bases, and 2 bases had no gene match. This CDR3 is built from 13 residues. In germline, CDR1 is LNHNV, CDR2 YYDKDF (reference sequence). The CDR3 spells CATRGQGAYEQYF. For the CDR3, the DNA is TGTGCCACCAGAGGACAGGGGGCGTACGAGCAGTACTTC.

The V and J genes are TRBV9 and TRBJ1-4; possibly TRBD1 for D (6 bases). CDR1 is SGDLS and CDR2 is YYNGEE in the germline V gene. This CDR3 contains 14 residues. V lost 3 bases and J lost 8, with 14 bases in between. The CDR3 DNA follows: TGTGCCAGCAGCGCGACAGGAGGGGACGAAAAACTGTTTTTT. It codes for CASSATGGDEKLFF.

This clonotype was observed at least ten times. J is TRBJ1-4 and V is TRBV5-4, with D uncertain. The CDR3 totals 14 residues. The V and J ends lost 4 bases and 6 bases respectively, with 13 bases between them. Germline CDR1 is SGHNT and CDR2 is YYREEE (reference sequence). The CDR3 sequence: CASSPNTGDEKLFF. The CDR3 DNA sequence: TGTGCCAGCAGCCCGAACACGGGCGATGAAAAACTGTTTTTT.

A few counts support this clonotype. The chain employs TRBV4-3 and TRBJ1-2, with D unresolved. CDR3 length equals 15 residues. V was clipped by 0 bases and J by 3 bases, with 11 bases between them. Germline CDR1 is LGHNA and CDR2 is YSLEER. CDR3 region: CASSQDWQADYGYTF. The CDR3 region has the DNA TGCGCCAGCAGCCAAGATTGGCAGGCGGACTATGGCTACACCTTC.

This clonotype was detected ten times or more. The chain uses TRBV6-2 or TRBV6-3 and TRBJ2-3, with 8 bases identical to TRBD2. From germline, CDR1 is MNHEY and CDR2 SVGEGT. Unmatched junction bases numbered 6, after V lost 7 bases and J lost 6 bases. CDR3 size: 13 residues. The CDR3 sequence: CASKYSGGDTQYF. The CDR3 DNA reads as TGTGCCAGCAAGTATTCGGGAGGGGATACGCAGTATTTT.

CDR3: CSATAPGRTDTQYF. CDR3 coding DNA: TGCAGTGCTACAGCCCCGGGCCGCACAGATACGCAGTATTTT. The gene calls are TRBV20-1 and TRBJ2-3; no reliable D call. Trimming cost V 4 bases and J 1 base, with 12 bases left between them. CDR1 is DFQATT, CDR2 SNEGSKA, per germline (reference sequence). The CDR3 totals 14 residues.

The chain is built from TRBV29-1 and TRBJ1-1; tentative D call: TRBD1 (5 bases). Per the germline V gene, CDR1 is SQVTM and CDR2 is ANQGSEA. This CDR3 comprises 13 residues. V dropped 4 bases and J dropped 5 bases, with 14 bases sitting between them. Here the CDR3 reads CSVGGVGGTEAFF. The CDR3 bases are TGCAGCGTTGGGGGGGTTGGGGGGACTGAAGCTTTCTTT.

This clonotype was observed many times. CDR3 in amino acids: CSVGQGVGDEQFF. The CDR3 DNA sequence: TGCAGCGTGGGACAGGGGGTAGGGGATGAGCAGTTCTTC. The genes are TRBV29-1 and TRBJ2-1; 11 bases map to TRBD1. The germline gives CDR1 SQVTM, CDR2 ANQGSEA. The length of the CDR3 is 13 residues. With V trimmed by 6 bases and J by 8 bases, 6 bases remained unmatched.

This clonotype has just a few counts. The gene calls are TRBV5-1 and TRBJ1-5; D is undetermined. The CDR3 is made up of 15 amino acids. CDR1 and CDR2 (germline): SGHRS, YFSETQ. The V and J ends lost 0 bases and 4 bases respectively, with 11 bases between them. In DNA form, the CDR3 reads TGCGCCAGCAGCTTGGATGGGGTATCTAATCAGCCCCAGCATTTT. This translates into CASSLDGVSNQPQHF.

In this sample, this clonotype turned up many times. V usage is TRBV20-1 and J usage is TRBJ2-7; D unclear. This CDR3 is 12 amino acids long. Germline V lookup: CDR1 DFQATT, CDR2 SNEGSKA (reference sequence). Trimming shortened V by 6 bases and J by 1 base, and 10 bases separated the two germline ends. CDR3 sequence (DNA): TGCAGTGCAAGGCCTGATTCCTACGAGCAGTACTTC. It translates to CSARPDSYEQYF.

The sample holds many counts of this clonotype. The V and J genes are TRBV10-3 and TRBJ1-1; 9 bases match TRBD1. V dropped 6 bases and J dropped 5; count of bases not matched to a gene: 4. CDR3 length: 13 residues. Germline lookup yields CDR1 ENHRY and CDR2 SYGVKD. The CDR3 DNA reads TGTGCCATCAGCTGGACAGGGGAAACTGAAGCTTTCTTT. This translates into CAISWTGETEAFF.

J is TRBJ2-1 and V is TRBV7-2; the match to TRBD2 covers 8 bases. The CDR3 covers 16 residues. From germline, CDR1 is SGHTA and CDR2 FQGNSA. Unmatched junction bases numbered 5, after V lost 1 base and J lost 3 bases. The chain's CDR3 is CASSLDASGFYNEQFF. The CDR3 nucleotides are TGTGCCAGCAGCTTAGACGCTAGCGGGTTCTACAATGAGCAGTTCTTC. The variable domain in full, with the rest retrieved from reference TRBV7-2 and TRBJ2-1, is GAGVSQSPSNKVTEKGKDVELRCDPISGHTALYWYRQSLGQGLEFLIYFQGNSAPDKSGLPSDRFSAERTGGSVSTLTIQRTQQEDSAVYLCASSLDASGFYNEQFFGPGTRLTVL.

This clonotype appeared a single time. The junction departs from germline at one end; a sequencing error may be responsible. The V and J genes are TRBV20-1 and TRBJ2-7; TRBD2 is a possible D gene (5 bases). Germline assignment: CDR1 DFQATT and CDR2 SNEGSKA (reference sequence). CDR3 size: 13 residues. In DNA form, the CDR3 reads TGCAGTGCTAGGGTAATGGACGACTACGAGCTGTACTTC. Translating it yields CSARVMDDYELYF.

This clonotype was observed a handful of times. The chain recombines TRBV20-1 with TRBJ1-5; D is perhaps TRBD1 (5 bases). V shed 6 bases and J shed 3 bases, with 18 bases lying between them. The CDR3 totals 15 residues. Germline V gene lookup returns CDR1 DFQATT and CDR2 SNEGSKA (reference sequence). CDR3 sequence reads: CSAPDSLGFNQPQHF. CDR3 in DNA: TGCAGTGCCCCAGACAGCCTGGGATTCAATCAGCCCCAGCATTTT.

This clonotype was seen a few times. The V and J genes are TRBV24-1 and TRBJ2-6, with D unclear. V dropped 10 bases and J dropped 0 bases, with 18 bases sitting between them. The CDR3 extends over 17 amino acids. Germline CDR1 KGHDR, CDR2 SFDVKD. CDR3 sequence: CATSSERRGSGANVLTF. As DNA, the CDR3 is TGTGCCACAAGCTCAGAGAGAAGAGGCTCTGGGGCCAACGTCCTGACTTTC.